The next 26 T cell receptor beta chains were all read from a single sample in a study of blood T cell repertoires in COVID-19. Assay: immunoSEQ multiplex PCR; the TCRdb copy retains only in-frame clones and omits some. The sample shows 150,000 to 200,000 clones, approximately 85% of them seen only once. Sequenced: peripheral blood. The source of these receptors is a human donor with active or convalescent COVID-19. The donor label of this sample is uncertain.

The chain links TRBV6-5 to TRBJ1-1; 9 nucleotides agree with TRBD1. J lost 11 bases, V lost 6 bases, and 7 bases had no gene match. The CDR3 has 12 residues. In germline, CDR1 is MNHEY, CDR2 SVGAGI. In DNA form, the CDR3 reads TGTGCCAGCAGAAACCTCGACAGGGGGGCTTTCTTT. It encodes CASRNLDRGAFF.

The chain recombines TRBV21-1 with TRBJ2-5; TRBD2, the D gene given by the table, was not confirmed from the DNA. TRBV21-1 is assigned pseudogene status. The CDR3 covers 21 residues. CDR3 DNA sequence: TGTGCCAGCAGCAGAGAGGGGGGGATGATTAGCGGGAGGGTTTATATTGAGACCCAGTACTTC. Amino acids: CASSREGGMISGRVYIETQYF.

The CDR3 DNA reads TGTGCCAGTAGTATCCGGGACTCCGCCACCAATGAGCAGTTCTTC. It codes for CASSIRDSATNEQFF. The chain joins TRBV19 to TRBJ2-1; TRBD2 might be the D (6 bases). In germline, CDR1 is LNHDA, CDR2 SQIVND (reference sequence). V was trimmed by 3 bases and J by 6 bases, leaving 15 bases between them. The CDR3 spans 15 residues.

The rearrangement joins TRBV6-5 to TRBJ2-5; maybe TRBD2 (5 bases). The germline CDR1 and CDR2 sequences are MNHEY and SVGAGI. V was clipped by 7 bases and J by 2 bases, with 8 bases between them. The CDR3 runs 12 residues. The CDR3 sequence is CASIGVQETQYF. The CDR3 DNA is TGTGCCAGCATCGGGGTGCAAGAGACCCAGTACTTC.

J is TRBJ1-2 and V is TRBV6-5, with D unclear. The CDR3 loop spans 13 amino acids. V was shortened by 2 bases and J by 5 bases, with 9 bases between the two germline ends. CDR1 and CDR2 (germline): MNHEY, SVGAGI. The CDR3 protein is CASSYATLYGYTF. CDR3 in DNA: TGTGCCAGCAGTTACGCCACACTATATGGCTACACCTTC.

V is TRBV4-2 and J is TRBJ1-5; TRBD1 matches 7 bases. Germline CDR1 reads LGHNA; CDR2 reads YNFKEQ. CDR3 size: 20 residues. With V trimmed by 4 bases and J by 0 bases, 18 bases remained unmatched. This CDR3 reads CASSLRKGGQTMNSNQPQHF. In DNA form, the CDR3 reads TGTGCCAGCAGCCTCCGAAAGGGGGGACAGACCATGAATAGCAATCAGCCCCAGCATTTT.

This clone has a single count. This rearrangement joins TRBV5-4 to TRBJ1-4; 7 nucleotides agree with TRBD1. This CDR3 is built from 16 residues. Trimming at V came to 0 bases and at J to 1 base, leaving 3 bases not matched to a gene. Germline loops: CDR1 SGHNT, CDR2 YYREEE (reference sequence). This CDR3 is CASSLARDRTNEKLFF. For the CDR3, the DNA is TGTGCCAGCAGCTTGGCTAGGGACAGAACTAATGAAAAACTGTTTTTT.

The chain combines TRBV11-2 with TRBJ2-3, with 8 nucleotides matching TRBD2. CDR1 is SGHAT, CDR2 FQNNGV, per germline. V lost 3 bases to trimming and J lost 2 bases; unmatched junction nucleotides: 4. The CDR3 extends over 15 amino acids. This CDR3 is CASSFGLAYTDTQYF. CDR3 DNA sequence: TGTGCCAGCAGCTTTGGACTAGCCTACACAGATACGCAGTATTTT.

This chain links TRBV2 with TRBJ2-3; 8 nucleotides line up with TRBD2. Germline lookup yields CDR1 SNHLY and CDR2 FYNNEI. The CDR3 sequence is 14 residues long. V lost 5 bases to trimming and J lost 3 bases; unmatched junction nucleotides: 4. CDR3 amino acids: CASSTSGTTDTQYF. Here the CDR3 DNA reads TGTGCCAGCAGTACTAGCGGAACAACAGATACGCAGTATTTT.

V usage is TRBV3-1 (or the pseudogene TRBV3-2) and J usage is TRBJ1-1; tentatively, D is TRBD1 (6 bases). This CDR3 comprises 14 residues. Trimming took off 3 bases at V and 1 base at J, with 9 bases between the two ends. The V gene's germline CDR1 is LGHDT and CDR2 YNNKEL (reference sequence). CDR3 bases: TGTGCCAGCAGCCATTTGACAGGGAACACTGAAGCTTTCTTT. Amino acid sequence: CASSHLTGNTEAFF.

The rearrangement joins TRBV18 to TRBJ2-3, with no clear D. The CDR3 runs to 13 residues. Germline V gene lookup returns CDR1 KGHSH and CDR2 LQKENI. Trimming removed 0 bases at V and 6 bases at J, with 7 bases between. CDR3 sequence (DNA): TGTGCCAGCTCACCACCGTTAGTGGATACGCAGTATTTT. This encodes CASSPPLVDTQYF.

V gene TRBV30 combines with J gene TRBJ2-5, with D perhaps matching TRBD1 (5 bases). CDR3 length: 12 amino acids. Germline assignment: CDR1 GTSNPN and CDR2 SVGIG (reference sequence). Trimming left V 5 bases short and J 3 bases short, with 10 bases between. The CDR3: CAWDIGEETQYF. CDR3 sequence (DNA): TGTGCCTGGGATATAGGGGAAGAGACCCAGTACTTC. Supplemented by reference TRBV30 and TRBJ2-5, the full variable domain reads SQTIHQWPATLVQPVGSPLSLECTVEGTSNPNLYWYRQAAGRGLQLLFYSVGIGQISSEVPQNLSASRPQDRQFILSSKKLLLSDSGFYLCAWDIGEETQYFGPGTRLLVL.

The chain has TRBV28 and TRBJ2-1, with 12 positions matching TRBD2. Germline assignment: CDR1 MDHEN and CDR2 SYDVKM. Trimming took 8 bases from V and 5 from J; bases not matched to a gene: 22. The CDR3 covers 20 residues. The CDR3 protein is CASGGMGLAGGPGLDNEQFF. For the CDR3, the DNA is TGTGCCAGCGGGGGGATGGGGCTAGCGGGAGGGCCGGGGTTGGACAATGAGCAGTTCTTC.

The V and J genes are TRBV6-5 and TRBJ2-5; 8 bases are a match to TRBD2. CDR1 and CDR2 from the germline V gene are MNHEY and SVGAGI. The length of the CDR3 is 16 residues. With V trimmed by 0 bases and J by 4 bases, 7 bases remained unmatched. CDR3 loop: CASSYSRAGVGETQYF. The CDR3 DNA is TGTGCCAGCAGTTACTCGAGAGCGGGGGTTGGAGAGACCCAGTACTTC.

This chain joins TRBV7-6 and TRBJ1-2; 9 bases fit TRBD1. With V trimmed by 2 bases and J by 7 bases, 14 bases remained unmatched. Looked up from germline, CDR1 is SGHVS and CDR2 is FNYEAQ. The CDR3 has 17 amino acids. The CDR3 region is CASSLNPPDRGSFGYTF. The CDR3 region has the DNA TGTGCCAGCAGCTTAAACCCACCTGACAGGGGGTCTTTTGGCTACACCTTC.

The V and J genes are TRBV29-1 and TRBJ2-3; D is perhaps TRBD2 (7 bases). CDR1 is SQVTM and CDR2 is ANQGSEA in the germline V gene. The CDR3 totals 12 residues. V lost 7 bases to trimming and J lost 3 bases, with 11 bases between them. The CDR3 spells CSGGGRTDTQYF. The CDR3 DNA sequence: TGCAGCGGGGGGGGGCGTACAGATACGCAGTATTTT.

The chain has TRBV30 and TRBJ2-7; D is unclear. CDR3 size: 13 residues. V was cut by 7 bases and J by 1 base, with 14 bases left in between. Per germline, CDR1 GTSNPN and CDR2 SVGIG (reference sequence). CDR3 amino acids: CALNSHGSYEQYF. In nucleotides, the CDR3 is TGTGCCTTAAACTCGCACGGGTCCTACGAGCAGTACTTC. The full variable domain, with the rest looked up from reference TRBV30 and TRBJ2-7, is SQTIHQWPATLVQPVGSPLSLECTVEGTSNPNLYWYRQAAGRGLQLLFYSVGIGQISSEVPQNLSASRPQDRQFILSSKKLLLSDSGFYLCALNSHGSYEQYFGPGTRLTVT.

The chain carries TRBV7-9 and TRBJ1-6; no clear D gene. Germline V gene sequence: CDR1 SEHNR, CDR2 FQNEAQ (reference sequence). The CDR3 is 14 residues long. V was pared by 3 bases and J by 9 bases, with 12 bases between. The CDR3, as DNA: TGTGCCAGCAGCTTTAAGATTCTCGGTTCACCCCTCCACTTT. Residues: CASSFKILGSPLHF.

This clone was counted a few times. This rearrangement joins TRBV11-2 to TRBJ2-7; 7 bases map to TRBD1. V trimming: 4 bases; J trimming: 1 base; junction bases outside the gene matches: 10. Germline V gene data show CDR1 as SGHAT and CDR2 as FQNNGV. The CDR3 spans 16 residues. The DNA of the CDR3 is TGTGCCAGCAGCTGGGGGCAGGGGGTGAAGTCCTACGAGCAGTACTTC. Its translation is CASSWGQGVKSYEQYF.

The chain couples TRBV10-3 to TRBJ1-2, with D maybe TRBD1 (5 bases). The CDR3 extends over 13 amino acids. The ends were cut back, 3 bases at V and 4 bases at J, with 9 bases in the middle. Per germline, CDR1 ENHRY and CDR2 SYGVKD. As DNA, the CDR3 is TGTGCCATCAGTGATGCAGGGTTCTATGGCTACACCTTC. Amino acid sequence: CAISDAGFYGYTF.

The chain uses TRBV24-1 and TRBJ2-3, with 8 bases lining up with TRBD2. CDR1 KGHDR and CDR2 SFDVKD come from the germline V gene. Trimming removed 1 base from V and 1 base from J; junction bases left unmatched: 12. The CDR3 runs to 19 residues. The CDR3 DNA is TGTGCCACCAGTGATTTCGCATCAACCGGGACTAGGCGCACAGATACGCAGTATTTT. Amino acid sequence: CATSDFASTGTRRTDTQYF.

V and J are TRBV7-6 and TRBJ2-2; TRBD1 is a possible D gene (5 bases). This CDR3 region has 14 residues. Trimming cost V 6 bases and J 4 bases, with 12 bases left between them. Germline V gene data show CDR1 as SGHVS and CDR2 as FNYEAQ. CDR3 sequence reads: CASSQQDRTGELFF. The CDR3 nucleotides read TGTGCCAGCAGTCAACAGGACCGCACCGGGGAGCTGTTTTTT.

The V call is TRBV9, the J call TRBJ1-1; TRBD1 matches at 7 bases. J lost 8 bases, V lost 4 bases, and 5 bases had no gene match. Germline CDR1 reads SGDLS; CDR2 reads YYNGEE. CDR3 size: 12 residues. CDR3 in DNA: TGTGCCAGCAGCCGATCGACAGGGGAAGCTTTCTTT. Translating gives CASSRSTGEAFF. Filled out from reference TRBV9 and TRBJ1-1, the complete variable domain reads DSGVTQTPKHLITATGQRVTLRCSPRSGDLSVYWYQQSLDQGLQFLIQYYNGEERAKGNILERFSAQQFPDLHSELNLSSLELGDSALYFCASSRSTGEAFFGQGTRLTVV.

This clone was observed a handful of times. The chain has TRBV29-1 and TRBJ2-7, with a weak D call TRBD1 (6 bases). Germline values: CDR1 SQVTM, CDR2 ANQGSEA. The CDR3 extends over 12 amino acids. Between the trimmed V and J ends, which lost 4 bases and 3 bases, there was a span of 10 bases. The CDR3 DNA reads TGCAGCGTTGGGGGGCTGCACTACGAGCAGTACTTC. Its translation is CSVGGLHYEQYF.

This clone has only one observation. The gene calls are TRBV6-1 and TRBJ2-5; TRBD2 agrees at 7 bases. V was clipped by 0 bases and J by 5 bases; unmatched bases: 9. Germline V lookup: CDR1 MNHNS, CDR2 SASEGT. This CDR3 is 16 amino acids long. The CDR3 spells CASSEAWRRGKETQYF. The CDR3 DNA sequence: TGTGCCAGCAGTGAAGCTTGGAGGCGGGGGAAGGAGACCCAGTACTTC.

This chain connects TRBV10-3 to TRBJ2-1; the match to TRBD2 covers 8 bases. V was clipped by 4 bases and J by 9 bases; unmatched bases: 8. From germline, CDR1 is ENHRY and CDR2 SYGVKD. This CDR3 is 14 amino acids long. The CDR3 spells CAISGQREFLEQFF. DNA of the CDR3: TGTGCCATCAGTGGGCAGCGGGAGTTCCTTGAGCAGTTCTTC.